This T cell receptor beta chain stems from a study of blood T cells in healthy people across ages. The CDR3 runs 13 residues. Trimming pared 5 bases from V and 4 bases from J, leaving 12 bases between. CDR1 and CDR2 from the germline V gene are MDHEN and SYDVKM. The use of a sample-barcoded 5' primer and a J-beta primer mix characterized a second PCR of roughly 7 to 11 cycles. A single record per CDR3 protein comes from TCRdb applying MiXCR to the 5' RACE reads. The data show 800,000 or so distinct CDR3 sequences, 25% seen once. This clonotype was seen more than once but under ten times. These data also featured in a second study, about T cells of mothers and their children.

Material: blood. This clonotype was obtained from a boy younger than 18 in good health. V usage is TRBV28 and J usage is TRBJ2-7; D unresolved. This CDR3 reads CASSPRLRYEQYF. CDR3 coding DNA: TGTGCCAGCAGTCCCCGACTTCGGTACGAGCAGTACTTC.